These 20 T cell receptor beta chains were sequenced from one sample in a study of radiotherapy plus CTLA-4 blockade in lung cancer. The repertoire was sequenced with immunoSEQ multiplex PCR; TCRdb's copy has only in-frame clones and lacks some. The table records tens of thousands of clones, 60% to 85% of them present only once. Sequenced material: peripheral blood, taken from a patient treated with radiotherapy plus ipilimumab. These receptors were obtained from a human donor with non-small cell lung cancer who had a partial response to radiotherapy plus ipilimumab. Some clones in this sample may be carry-over from other donors' samples.

V and J are TRBV6-1 and TRBJ1-5; D remains unclear. V shed 5 bases and J shed 4 bases, with 9 bases lying between them. CDR1 and CDR2 (germline): MNHNS, SASEGT. The CDR3 is 13 amino acids. CDR3 residues: CASSLGVNQPQHF. Here the CDR3 DNA reads TGTGCCAGCAGTCTCGGGGTAAATCAGCCCCAGCATTTT.

The genes are TRBV7-2 and TRBJ1-6, with a possible D match to TRBD1 (6 bases). The germline V gene has CDR1 SGHTA and CDR2 FQGNSA. This CDR3 contains 15 residues. Trimming left V 2 bases short and J 6 bases short, with 11 bases between. The CDR3 here is CASSLMGRGNSPLHF. CDR3 bases: TGTGCCAGCAGCTTAATGGGCAGGGGTAATTCACCCCTCCACTTT.

Only one count was recorded for this clone. The rearrangement uses TRBV6-5 and TRBJ2-7; D remains unclear. V lost 0 bases to trimming and J lost 1 base, with 4 bases between them. The CDR3 consists of 13 residues. Germline loops: CDR1 MNHEY, CDR2 SVGAGI. In DNA, the CDR3 is TGTGCCAGCAGTTACTCGAGGTCCTACGAGCAGTACTTC. It yields the protein CASSYSRSYEQYF.

This chain joins TRBV28 and TRBJ2-1, with D perhaps matching TRBD2 (6 bases). The germline V gene has CDR1 MDHEN and CDR2 SYDVKM. Trimming shortened V by 0 bases and J by 0 bases, and 15 bases separated the two germline ends. The CDR3 contains 18 residues. CDR3 DNA sequence: TGTGCCAGCAGTTTATGGGGGGGTCGTGGGAGCTCCTACAATGAGCAGTTCTTC. Translation: CASSLWGGRGSSYNEQFF.

V gene TRBV7-9 combines with J gene TRBJ1-6; unclear D gene. Per the germline V gene, CDR1 is SEHNR and CDR2 is FQNEAQ (reference sequence). The CDR3 covers 12 residues. The V gene lost 3 bases and the J gene lost 7 bases, with 4 bases spanning the gap. The DNA of the CDR3 is TGTGCCAGCAGCTTCCTGAATTCACCCCTCCACTTT. Protein sequence: CASSFLNSPLHF. Full variable domain (missing parts from reference TRBV7-9 and TRBJ1-6): DTGVSQNPRHKITKRGQNVTFRCDPISEHNRLYWYRQTLGQGPEFLTYFQNEAQLEKSRLLSDRFSAERPKGSFSTLEIQRTEQGDSAMYLCASSFLNSPLHFGNGTRLTVT.

DNA for the CDR3: TGCAGCGCTACGGGACTAGCGGGAGAAAAAAGAGAGACCCAGTACTTC. It encodes CSATGLAGEKRETQYF. The rearrangement links TRBV29-1 to TRBJ2-5; 14 positions agree with TRBD2. With V trimmed by 7 bases and J by 4 bases, 11 bases remained unmatched. This CDR3 comprises 16 residues. CDR1 is SQVTM and CDR2 is ANQGSEA in the germline V gene.

The rearrangement links TRBV5-4 to TRBJ2-5; tentative D call: TRBD1 (6 bases). The CDR3 has 13 residues. Germline CDR1 reads SGHNT; CDR2 reads YYREEE (reference sequence). The V and J ends lost 0 bases and 5 bases respectively, with 8 bases between them. The CDR3 DNA reads as TGTGCCAGCAGCTTGGGACAGGCGGAGACCCAGTACTTC. Its translation is CASSLGQAETQYF. Combining the CDR3 with reference TRBV5-4 and TRBJ2-5 gives the whole variable domain ETGVTQSPTHLIKTRGQQVTLRCSSQSGHNTVSWYQQALGQGPQFIFQYYREEENGRGNFPPRFSGLQFPNYSSELNVNALELDDSALYLCASSLGQAETQYFGPGTRLLVL.

The chain joins TRBV30 to TRBJ1-2; possibly TRBD1 for D (6 bases). The CDR3 runs 12 residues. The V gene's germline CDR1 is GTSNPN and CDR2 SVGIG (reference sequence). Trimming shortened V by 4 bases and J by 7 bases, and 13 bases separated the two germline ends. The CDR3 DNA is TGTGCCTGGAAACAGGGAGAAACTGGCTACACCTTC. Translating gives CAWKQGETGYTF.

The rearrangement uses TRBV28 and TRBJ1-5; 9 nucleotides agree with TRBD1. This CDR3 region has 14 residues. Germline V gene sequence: CDR1 MDHEN, CDR2 SYDVKM. With 5 bases clipped from V and 6 bases from J, the junction kept 5 bases outside the gene matches. CDR3 nucleotides: TGTGCCAGCAGTGACGACAGGGGGAGTCAGCCCCAGCATTTT. Amino acids: CASSDDRGSQPQHF.

The chain employs TRBV19 and TRBJ2-1, with 11 bases that match TRBD2. The ends lost 5 bases at V and 7 bases at J; junction bases unmatched: 7. The CDR3 spans 15 residues. Germline CDR1 reads LNHDA; CDR2 reads SQIVND (reference sequence). The CDR3 coding sequence is TGTGCCAGTAGTGCTCCGGGACTAGCGGCTAATGAGCAGTTCTTC. Its protein is CASSAPGLAANEQFF.

V usage is TRBV2 and J usage is TRBJ2-1, with D tentatively TRBD1 (6 bases). From germline, CDR1 is SNHLY and CDR2 FYNNEI. Deletions cut 7 bases from V and 5 bases from J, with 12 bases between. This CDR3 comprises 13 residues. Written as DNA, the CDR3 is TGTGCCAGCAACCTAGGACAGAACAATGAGCAGTTCTTC. Encoded protein: CASNLGQNNEQFF.

V gene TRBV15 combines with J gene TRBJ2-5, with D possibly being TRBD2 (6 bases). CDR1 LNHNV and CDR2 YYDKDF come from the germline V gene (reference sequence). V lost 6 bases and J lost 9, with 20 bases in between. The CDR3 has 14 residues. CDR3 in DNA: TGTGCCACCAGGGGTTCGGGGTCTGGGGAGGCCCAGTACTTC. Encoded protein: CATRGSGSGEAQYF.

The chain is built from TRBV27 and TRBJ1-1; possibly TRBD1 for D (6 bases). The CDR3 totals 13 residues. V dropped 2 bases and J dropped 3 bases, with 7 bases sitting between them. Germline CDR1 MNHEY, CDR2 SMNVEV (reference sequence). CDR3 bases: TGTGCCAGCAGTTTAAACAGGGACACTGAAGCTTTCTTT. Residues: CASSLNRDTEAFF.

This clone came up a few times. V and J are TRBV6-6 and TRBJ2-1, with 7 bases identical to TRBD2. Losses at the gene ends were 2 bases for V and 4 bases for J; bases not matched to a gene: 5. Per the germline V gene, CDR1 is MNHNY and CDR2 is SVGAGI (reference sequence). The CDR3 is made up of 15 amino acids. CDR3 sequence: CASSYDLADYNEQFF. The CDR3 DNA reads as TGTGCCAGCAGTTACGACCTAGCGGATTACAATGAGCAGTTCTTC.

The chain has TRBV6-5 and TRBJ1-4, with D perhaps TRBD1 (5 bases). V was shortened by 6 bases and J by 0 bases, with 11 bases between the two germline ends. The germline gives CDR1 MNHEY, CDR2 SVGAGI. This CDR3 spans 15 amino acids. The CDR3 bases are TGTGCCAGCAGGAGAGACAGATCAACTAATGAAAAACTGTTTTTT. This gives the protein CASRRDRSTNEKLFF.

This clone is a singleton in its sample. This sequence joins TRBV18 and TRBJ1-1, with 7 bases lining up with TRBD1. With 6 bases clipped from V and 5 bases from J, the junction kept 12 bases outside the gene matches. Germline CDR1 and CDR2: KGHSH and LQKENI. The CDR3 is 15 amino acids. The CDR3 bases are TGTGCCAGCTCGCCGCAGGGCAGGGGGTCTACTGAAGCTTTCTTT. Translating it yields CASSPQGRGSTEAFF.

V is TRBV5-5 and J is TRBJ1-2, with 7 nucleotides matching TRBD1. The V and J ends lost 2 bases and 0 bases, in that order; junction bases with no gene match: 1. The CDR3 extends over 14 amino acids. Per germline, CDR1 SGHKS and CDR2 YYEKEE (reference sequence). CDR3 nucleotide sequence: TGTGCCAGCAGCTTCGGGACAGCTAACTATGGCTACACCTTC. It is translated as CASSFGTANYGYTF.

The rearrangement links TRBV5-1 to TRBJ2-3; D ambiguous. The CDR3 has 16 amino acids. In germline, CDR1 is SGHRS, CDR2 YFSETQ. The V gene lost 0 bases and the J gene lost 2 bases, with 13 bases spanning the gap. Here the CDR3 reads CASSLAVAGYTDTQYF. The CDR3 nucleotides are TGCGCCAGCAGCTTGGCGGTAGCCGGATACACAGATACGCAGTATTTT. Based on the CDR3 plus reference TRBV5-1 and TRBJ2-3, the full variable domain is KAGVTQTPRYLIKTRGQQVTLSCSPISGHRSVSWYQQTPGQGLQFLFEYFSETQRNKGNFPGRFSGRQFSNSRSEMNVSTLELGDSALYLCASSLAVAGYTDTQYFGPGTRLTVL.

This clone was detected a few times. V usage is TRBV6-5 and J usage is TRBJ1-1; no firm D call. CDR1 MNHEY and CDR2 SVGAGI come from the germline V gene. The CDR3 covers 12 residues. Trimming took off 0 bases at V and 7 bases at J, with 6 bases between the two ends. The CDR3 sequence: CASSYSSGEAFF. The CDR3 DNA is TGTGCCAGCAGTTACTCGAGCGGTGAAGCTTTCTTT.

CDR3 protein: CASSEGWTSGGAGGDTQYF. The CDR3 coding sequence is TGTGCCAGCAGTGAAGGTTGGACTAGCGGGGGGGCCGGGGGAGATACGCAGTATTTT. The chain has TRBV2 and TRBJ2-3, with 15 bases identical to TRBD2. The V and J ends lost 1 base and 5 bases, in that order; junction bases with no gene match: 10. There are 19 residues in the CDR3. Germline-derived CDR1 and CDR2 are SNHLY and FYNNEI.